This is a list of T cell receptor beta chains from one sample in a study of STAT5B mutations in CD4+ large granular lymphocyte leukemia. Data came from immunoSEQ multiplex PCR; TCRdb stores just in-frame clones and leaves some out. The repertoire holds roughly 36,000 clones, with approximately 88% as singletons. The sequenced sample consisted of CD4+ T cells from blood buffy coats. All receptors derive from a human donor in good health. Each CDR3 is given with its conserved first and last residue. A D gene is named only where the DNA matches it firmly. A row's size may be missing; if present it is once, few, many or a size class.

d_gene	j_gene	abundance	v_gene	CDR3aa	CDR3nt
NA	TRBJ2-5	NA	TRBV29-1	CSDGQGRETQYF	TGCAGCGACGGACAAGGAAGGGAGACCCAGTACTTC
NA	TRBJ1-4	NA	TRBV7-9	CASSWESTTNEKLFF	TGTGCCAGCAGCTGGGAAAGTACAACTAATGAAAAACTGTTTTTT
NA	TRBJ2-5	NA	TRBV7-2	CASSLVMETQYF	TGTGCCAGCAGCTTAGTGATGGAGACCCAGTACTTC
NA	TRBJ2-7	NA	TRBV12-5	CASGLRALGEQYF	TGTGCTAGTGGTTTGCGAGCCTTGGGCGAGCAGTACTTC
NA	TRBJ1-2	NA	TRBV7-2	CASSLGGGRGYTF	TGTGCCAGCAGCTTAGGAGGGGGACGAGGCTACACCTTC
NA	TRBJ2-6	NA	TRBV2	CASRRDSLSGANVLTF	TGTGCCAGCAGGCGGGACAGCCTCTCTGGGGCCAACGTCCTGACTTTC
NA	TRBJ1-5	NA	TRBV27	CASSPRDVNQPQHF	TGTGCCAGCAGTCCCCGGGACGTCAATCAGCCCCAGCATTTT
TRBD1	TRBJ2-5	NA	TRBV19	CASSYTGVPEETQYF	TGTGCCAGTAGCTATACAGGGGTCCCGGAAGAGACCCAGTACTTC
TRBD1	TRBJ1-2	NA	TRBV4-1	CASSQPGDSRFLYGYTF	TGCGCCAGCAGCCAACCGGGGGACAGCCGATTTCTCTATGGCTACACCTTC
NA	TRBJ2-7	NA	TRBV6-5	CASSLGLPDSYEQYF	TGTGCCAGCAGTTTGGGACTGCCCGACTCCTACGAGCAGTACTTC
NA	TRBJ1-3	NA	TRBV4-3	CASSQRIAPLGTIYF	TGCGCCAGCAGCCAACGGATTGCCCCCCTAGGCACCATATATTTT
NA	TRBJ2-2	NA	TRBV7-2	CASMRGNTGELFF	TGTGCCAGCATGCGGGGGAACACCGGGGAGCTGTTTTTT
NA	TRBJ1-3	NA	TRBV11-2	CASSSTFRGSLSGNTIYF	TGTGCCAGCAGCTCGACCTTCCGTGGCAGCCTCTCTGGAAACACCATATATTTT
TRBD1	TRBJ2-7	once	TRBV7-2	CASSYRDRELGQYF	TGTGCCAGCAGCTACCGGGACAGGGAATTAGGGCAGTACTTC
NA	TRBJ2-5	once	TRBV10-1	CASSEWESGETQYF	TGCGCCAGCAGTGAGTGGGAGTCGGGAGAGACCCAGTACTTC
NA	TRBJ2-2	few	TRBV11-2	CASSLALTRGGTSGELFF	TGTGCCAGCAGCTTAGCTCTAACGAGGGGGGGTACGTCCGGGGAGCTGTTTTTT
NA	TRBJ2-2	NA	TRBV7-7	CASRANTGELFF	TGTGCTAGCAGAGCGAACACCGGGGAGCTGTTTTTT
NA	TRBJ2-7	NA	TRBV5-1	CASRIAPRQDLSEQYF	TGCGCCAGCAGGATAGCCCCCCGACAGGACCTTTCCGAGCAGTACTTC
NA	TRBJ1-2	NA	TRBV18	CASSLQGPYGYTF	TGTGCCAGCTCCCTACAGGGCCCCTATGGCTACACCTTC
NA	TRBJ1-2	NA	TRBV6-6	CASSSPGEVENGYTF	TGTGCCAGCAGTTCCCCAGGCGAAGTGGAAAATGGCTACACCTTC
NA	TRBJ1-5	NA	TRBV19	CASSTLRGTSQHF	TGTGCCAGTAGTACCCTCCGCGGGACCTCCCAGCATTTT
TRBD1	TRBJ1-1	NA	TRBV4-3	CASSLGTGLNTEAFF	TGCGCCAGCAGCCTAGGGACAGGGCTGAACACTGAAGCTTTCTTT
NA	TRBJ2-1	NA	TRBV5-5	CASSLPGGEQFF	TGTGCCAGCAGCTTACCGGGTGGTGAGCAGTTCTTC
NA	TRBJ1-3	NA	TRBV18	CASSHTFGQLSGNTIYF	TGTGCCAGCTCTCACACTTTTGGTCAACTCTCTGGAAACACCATATATTTT
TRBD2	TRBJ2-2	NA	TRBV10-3	CAIPGGAGVTGELFF	TGTGCCATTCCAGGAGGAGCGGGGGTCACCGGGGAGCTGTTTTTT
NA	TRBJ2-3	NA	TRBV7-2	CASSRGGDTQYF	TGTGCCAGCAGTAGAGGTGGGGATACGCAGTATTTT
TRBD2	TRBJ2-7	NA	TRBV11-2	CASSFTSGGSYEQYF	TGTGCCAGCAGTTTTACTAGCGGGGGATCCTACGAGCAGTACTTC
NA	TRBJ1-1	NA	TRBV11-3	CASSLAQGWNTEAFF	TGTGCCAGCAGCTTAGCACAGGGCTGGAACACTGAAGCTTTCTTT
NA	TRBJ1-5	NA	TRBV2	CASSRSMSQPQHF	TGTGCCAGCAGTCGGAGTATGAGTCAGCCCCAGCATTTT
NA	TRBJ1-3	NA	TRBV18	CASSPEGISGNTIYF	TGTGCCAGCTCTCCTGAAGGGATATCTGGAAACACCATATATTTT
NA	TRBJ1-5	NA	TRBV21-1	CASSTFSRGLAQHF	TGTGCCAGCAGCACCTTCTCTCGGGGATTGGCCCAGCATTTT
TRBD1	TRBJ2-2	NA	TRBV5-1	CASSRTGLPNTGELFF	TGCGCCAGCAGCCGGACAGGGCTCCCTAACACCGGGGAGCTGTTTTTT
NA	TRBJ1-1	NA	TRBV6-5	CASSYSGVMNTEAFF	TGTGCCAGCAGTTACTCGGGGGTAATGAACACTGAAGCTTTCTTT
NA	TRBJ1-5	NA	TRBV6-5	CASSSPGGYSNQPQHF	TGTGCCAGCAGTTCTCCCGGGGGCTATAGCAATCAGCCCCAGCATTTT
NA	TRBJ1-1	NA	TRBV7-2	CASSFDSYTEAFF	TGTGCCAGCAGCTTCGACAGCTACACTGAAGCTTTCTTT
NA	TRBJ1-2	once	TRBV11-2	CASSPDSFSYGYTF	TGTGCCAGCAGCCCGGACAGCTTTTCCTATGGCTACACCTTC
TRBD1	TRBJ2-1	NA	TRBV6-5	CASSPTGGNEQFF	TGTGCCAGCAGTCCGACAGGGGGCAATGAGCAGTTCTTC
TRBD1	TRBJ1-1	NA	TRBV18	CASSPGTGIMNTEAFF	TGTGCCAGCTCACCAGGGACAGGGATAATGAACACTGAAGCTTTCTTT
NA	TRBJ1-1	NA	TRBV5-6	CASSQDGLMGAFF	TGTGCCAGCAGCCAGGACGGACTAATGGGAGCTTTCTTT
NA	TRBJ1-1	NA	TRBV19	CASRNLGLRGAFF	TGTGCCAGTAGGAACTTGGGGCTTAGAGGAGCTTTCTTT
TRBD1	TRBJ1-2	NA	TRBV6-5	CASSRTGTGGDGYTF	TGTGCCAGCAGCAGGACCGGGACAGGGGGCGATGGCTACACCTTC
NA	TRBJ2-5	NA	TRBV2	CASNIIEKETQYF	TGTGCCAGCAATATCATTGAAAAAGAGACCCAGTACTTC
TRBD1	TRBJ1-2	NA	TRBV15	CATSTGQENYGYTF	TGTGCCACCAGTACCGGACAGGAAAACTATGGCTACACCTTC
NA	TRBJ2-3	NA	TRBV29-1	CSFSREFPDTQYF	TGCAGCTTCTCTCGGGAGTTCCCAGATACGCAGTATTTT
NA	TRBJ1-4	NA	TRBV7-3	CASSLGPSEKLFF	TGTGCCAGCAGCTTGGGGCCATCCGAAAAACTGTTTTTT
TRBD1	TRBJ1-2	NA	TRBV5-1	CASSLDQGDSGYTF	TGCGCCAGCAGCTTGGATCAGGGGGACTCTGGCTACACCTTC